The clone carrying this T cell receptor beta chain was found many times. TCRdb fed the 5' RACE reads into MiXCR, producing one record per CDR3 protein. The sample has about 320,000 distinct CDR3 sequences, around 4.5% seen once. The CDR3 runs to 14 residues. Germline trimming cut 3 bases from V and 4 bases from J; bases unmatched to any gene: 4. Germline V CDR1 and CDR2: MDHEN, SYDVKM. This record comes from a study of T cells after yellow fever vaccination. The sample was PBMCs, taken 15 days after the yellow fever booster vaccination. The genes are TRBV28 and TRBJ1-2; 8 bases match TRBD1. This receptor was identified in a man aged 18 to 30 who received the YFV17D yellow fever vaccine. CDR3 in DNA: TGTGCCAGCAGTTTCCATACAGGGGGCTATGGCTACACCTTC. Translating gives CASSFHTGGYGYTF.